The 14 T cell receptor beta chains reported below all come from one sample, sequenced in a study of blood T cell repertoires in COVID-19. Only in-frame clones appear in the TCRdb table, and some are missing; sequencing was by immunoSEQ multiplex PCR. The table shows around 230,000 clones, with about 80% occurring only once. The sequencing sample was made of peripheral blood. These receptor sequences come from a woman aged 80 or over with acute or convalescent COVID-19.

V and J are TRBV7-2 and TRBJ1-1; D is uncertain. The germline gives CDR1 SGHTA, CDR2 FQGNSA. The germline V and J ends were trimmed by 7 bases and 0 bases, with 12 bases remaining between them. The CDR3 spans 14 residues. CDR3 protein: CASKGEGLNTEAFF. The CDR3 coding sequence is TGTGCCAGCAAGGGTGAGGGTTTGAACACTGAAGCTTTCTTT.

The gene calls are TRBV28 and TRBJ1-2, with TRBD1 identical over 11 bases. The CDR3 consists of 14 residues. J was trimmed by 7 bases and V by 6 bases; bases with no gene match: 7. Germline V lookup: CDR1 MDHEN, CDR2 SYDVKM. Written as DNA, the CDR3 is TGTGCCAGCAGCTATTTGGACAGGGGGCTTGGCTACACCTTC. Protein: CASSYLDRGLGYTF.

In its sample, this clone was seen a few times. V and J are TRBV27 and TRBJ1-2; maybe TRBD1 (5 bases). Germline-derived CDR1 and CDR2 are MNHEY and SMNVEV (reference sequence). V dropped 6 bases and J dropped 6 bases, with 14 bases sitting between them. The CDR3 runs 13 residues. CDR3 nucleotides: TGTGCCAGCAGCCCGGGGGGGAGCGATGGCTACACCTTC. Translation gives CASSPGGSDGYTF.

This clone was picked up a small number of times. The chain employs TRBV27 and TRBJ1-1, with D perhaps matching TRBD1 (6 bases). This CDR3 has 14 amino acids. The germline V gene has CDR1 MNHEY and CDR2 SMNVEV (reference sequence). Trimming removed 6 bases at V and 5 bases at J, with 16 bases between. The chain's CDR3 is CASSRGQRGTEAFF. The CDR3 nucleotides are TGTGCCAGCAGCCGCGGACAGAGAGGGACTGAAGCTTTCTTT.

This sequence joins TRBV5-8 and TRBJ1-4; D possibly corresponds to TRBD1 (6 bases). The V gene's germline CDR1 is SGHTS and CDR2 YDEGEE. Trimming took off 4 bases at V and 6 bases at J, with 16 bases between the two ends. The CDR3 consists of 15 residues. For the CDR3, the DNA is TGTGCCAGCAGCCTGATGGGGGCCTGGGATGAAAAACTGTTTTTT. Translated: CASSLMGAWDEKLFF.

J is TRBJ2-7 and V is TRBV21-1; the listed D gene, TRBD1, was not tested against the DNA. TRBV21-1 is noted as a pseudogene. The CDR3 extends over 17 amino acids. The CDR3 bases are TGTGCCAGCAGCAACGAGGAAATCGGACAGGGCAAGCGCGAGCAGTACTTC. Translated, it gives CASSNEEIGQGKREQYF.

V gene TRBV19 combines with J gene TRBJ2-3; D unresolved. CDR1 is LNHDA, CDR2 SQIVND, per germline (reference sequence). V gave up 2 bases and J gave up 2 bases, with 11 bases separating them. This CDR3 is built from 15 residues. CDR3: CASSIQDSPTDTQYF. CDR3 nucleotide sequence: TGTGCCAGTAGTATACAAGACTCTCCCACAGATACGCAGTATTTT.

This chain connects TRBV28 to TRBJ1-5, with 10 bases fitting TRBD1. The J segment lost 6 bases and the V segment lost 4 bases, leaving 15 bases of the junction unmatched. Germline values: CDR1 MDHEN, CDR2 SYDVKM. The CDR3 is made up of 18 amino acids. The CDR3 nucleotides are TGTGCCAGCAGTTCCCGACAGGGGGCGGGAGTGTTTGCTCAGCCCCAGCATTTT. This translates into CASSSRQGAGVFAQPQHF.

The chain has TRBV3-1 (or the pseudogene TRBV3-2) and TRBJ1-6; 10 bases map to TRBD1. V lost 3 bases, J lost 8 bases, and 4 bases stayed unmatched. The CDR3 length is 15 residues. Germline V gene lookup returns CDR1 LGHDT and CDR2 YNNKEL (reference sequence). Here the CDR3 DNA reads TGTGCCAGCAGCCAGGCCGGGACAGGGGATTCACCCCTCCACTTT. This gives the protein CASSQAGTGDSPLHF.

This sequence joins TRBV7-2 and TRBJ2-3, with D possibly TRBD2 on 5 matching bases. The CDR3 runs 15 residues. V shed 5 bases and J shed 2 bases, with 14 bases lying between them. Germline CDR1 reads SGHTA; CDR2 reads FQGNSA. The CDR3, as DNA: TGTGCCAGCAGCCCTCAAGGACTCTACACAGATACGCAGTATTTT. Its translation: CASSPQGLYTDTQYF.

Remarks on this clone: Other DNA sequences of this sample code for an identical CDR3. The CDR3 DNA reads as TGCAGCGCCGGACAGGGCACTGGAAACACCATATATTTT. This translates into CSAGQGTGNTIYF. The genes are TRBV29-1 and TRBJ1-3, with TRBD1 matching over 8 bases. Germline values: CDR1 SQVTM, CDR2 ANQGSEA. The V and J ends lost 7 bases and 2 bases, in that order; junction bases with no gene match: 4. CDR3 length equals 13 residues.

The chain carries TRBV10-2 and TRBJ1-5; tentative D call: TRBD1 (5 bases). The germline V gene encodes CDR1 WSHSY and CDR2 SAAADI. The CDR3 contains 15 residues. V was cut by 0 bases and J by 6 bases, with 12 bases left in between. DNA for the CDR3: TGCGCCAGCAGTGAGTCCAGTGACAGTGTTCAGCCCCAGCATTTT. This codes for CASSESSDSVQPQHF.

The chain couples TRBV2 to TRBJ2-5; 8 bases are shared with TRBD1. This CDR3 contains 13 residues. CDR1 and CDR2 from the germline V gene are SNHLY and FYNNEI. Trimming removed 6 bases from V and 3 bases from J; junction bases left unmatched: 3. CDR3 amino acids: CASRSQGEETQYF. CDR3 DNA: TGTGCCAGCAGATCACAGGGGGAAGAGACCCAGTACTTC.

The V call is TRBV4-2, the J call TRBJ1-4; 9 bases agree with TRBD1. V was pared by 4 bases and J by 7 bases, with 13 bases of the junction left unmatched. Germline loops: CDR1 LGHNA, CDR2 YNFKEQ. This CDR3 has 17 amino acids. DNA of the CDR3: TGTGCCAGCAGCCGGGTTAGGACAGGGGAGTCGACTGAAAAACTGTTTTTT. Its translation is CASSRVRTGESTEKLFF.